These T cell receptor beta chains were read from a single sample in a study of follicular helper T cells after annual influenza vaccination. Sequencing was performed with immunoSEQ multiplex PCR; in TCRdb, only in-frame clones are kept and a portion is missing. This repertoire shows 12,000 or so clones, over 70% found once; its top ten account for roughly 3.5%. The source material was CXCR5+ CD38- circulating T follicular helper cells from blood, sampled on the day of influenza vaccination. Receptors were obtained from an adult who received the influenza vaccine. Each CDR3 is given without its conserved first and last residue.

CDR3 protein: ASSFRAEKLF
J gene: TRBJ1-4
V gene: TRBV5-5

CDR3 protein: ASSPDTDTQY
J gene: TRBJ2-3
V gene: TRBV18

CDR3 protein: ASSPQGGLSYEQY
J gene: TRBJ2-7
V gene: TRBV11-2

CDR3 protein: ASSRRGRNQETQY
J gene: TRBJ2-5
V gene: TRBV28

CDR3 protein: ASTAGGLNEQF
J gene: TRBJ2-1
V gene: TRBV5-4

CDR3 protein: ASSSRGLAGGLALDTQY
J gene: TRBJ2-3
V gene: TRBV7-8

CDR3 protein: ASSPRGGTGDTEAF
J gene: TRBJ1-1
V gene: TRBV27

CDR3 protein: ASFDGGLTGELF
J gene: TRBJ2-2
V gene: TRBV19

CDR3 protein: ASRGHLNTEAF
J gene: TRBJ1-1
V gene: TRBV6-1

CDR3 protein: ASSLHPQGDEQY
J gene: TRBJ2-7
V gene: TRBV28

CDR3 protein: ASSPGRELF
J gene: TRBJ2-2
V gene: TRBV9

CDR3 protein: ASSSGGGRSTDTQY
J gene: TRBJ2-3
V gene: TRBV7-9

CDR3 protein: ASSPIPTDTQY
J gene: TRBJ2-3
V gene: TRBV4-2

CDR3 protein: ASSPNTGITEAF
J gene: TRBJ1-1
V gene: TRBV9

CDR3 protein: ASSLFQTGTGET
J gene: TRBJ1-2
V gene: TRBV28

CDR3 protein: ASSYFRTGELF
J gene: TRBJ2-2
V gene: TRBV28

CDR3 protein: ASSIDIANEQF
J gene: TRBJ2-1
V gene: TRBV19

CDR3 protein: ASKSGFKRY
J gene: TRBJ2-5
V gene: TRBV28

CDR3 protein: ASSPGTSRADTQY
J gene: TRBJ2-3
V gene: TRBV7-9

CDR3 protein: ASSQDHGLGHEQF
J gene: TRBJ2-1
V gene: TRBV14

CDR3 protein: ASSIERGGEQY
J gene: TRBJ2-7
V gene: TRBV19

CDR3 protein: ASSYAESSYNSPLH
J gene: TRBJ1-6
V gene: TRBV6-5

CDR3 protein: ASSTMDRGHEQY
J gene: TRBJ2-7
V gene: TRBV28

CDR3 protein: ASNGQGMGTNEKLF
J gene: TRBJ1-4
V gene: TRBV10-2

CDR3 protein: ASSLVIQETQY
J gene: TRBJ2-5
V gene: TRBV7-2

CDR3 protein: ASSLVLNTEAF
J gene: TRBJ1-1
V gene: TRBV6-5

CDR3 protein: ASSGGTSRETQY
J gene: TRBJ2-5
V gene: TRBV5-1

CDR3 protein: ASTRGTSTDTQY
J gene: TRBJ2-3
V gene: TRBV19

CDR3 protein: ASSERGVYNSPLH
J gene: TRBJ1-6
V gene: TRBV10-2

CDR3 protein: ASSLAGAREQF
J gene: TRBJ2-1
V gene: TRBV11-3

CDR3 protein: ASRVRTTEKETQY
J gene: TRBJ2-5
V gene: TRBV2

CDR3 protein: ASSARVRSNQPQH
J gene: TRBJ1-5
V gene: TRBV19

CDR3 protein: ASSLTGGADTQY
J gene: TRBJ2-3
V gene: TRBV18

CDR3 protein: ASSRRRGSTDTQY
J gene: TRBJ2-3
V gene: TRBV14

CDR3 protein: ASSLLSEGRTEAF
J gene: TRBJ1-1
V gene: TRBV6-6

CDR3 protein: ASSQEGMNTEAF
J gene: TRBJ1-1
V gene: TRBV4-2

CDR3 protein: ASGRVNGPETQY
J gene: TRBJ2-5
V gene: TRBV18

CDR3 protein: ASSPFGRGAGQQETQY
J gene: TRBJ2-5
V gene: TRBV7-3

CDR3 protein: ASSDGGTRTEQY
J gene: TRBJ2-7
V gene: TRBV10-1

CDR3 protein: ASSFSGREDEQY
J gene: NA
V gene: TRBV5-1

CDR3 protein: ASSLSGDIASPLH
J gene: TRBJ1-6
V gene: TRBV27

CDR3 protein: ASRLESSGNTIY
J gene: TRBJ1-3
V gene: TRBV2

CDR3 protein: ASSASGLLRNEQF
J gene: TRBJ2-1
V gene: TRBV9

CDR3 protein: ASSRTNGDYGYT
J gene: TRBJ1-2
V gene: TRBV5-6

CDR3 protein: ASSEALRERYGYT
J gene: TRBJ1-2
V gene: TRBV6-1

CDR3 protein: ASSPTDYNEQF
J gene: TRBJ2-1
V gene: TRBV14

CDR3 protein: AIRQRDDQPQH
J gene: TRBJ1-5
V gene: TRBV10-3

CDR3 protein: ASTWTGGSDTQY
J gene: TRBJ2-3
V gene: TRBV5-5

CDR3 protein: ASSLYSGGTGGSNYGYT
J gene: TRBJ1-2
V gene: TRBV27

CDR3 protein: ASRPNRGGNTEAF
J gene: TRBJ1-1
V gene: TRBV6-1

CDR3 protein: ASSVNGGEEKLF
J gene: TRBJ1-4
V gene: TRBV9

CDR3 protein: ASRSGGAGETQY
J gene: TRBJ2-5
V gene: TRBV10-2

CDR3 protein: ASSLSWRNGETQY
J gene: TRBJ2-5
V gene: TRBV5-6

CDR3 protein: AWSVRVEGGYT
J gene: TRBJ1-2
V gene: TRBV30

CDR3 protein: ASSPGMGDQPQH
J gene: TRBJ1-5
V gene: TRBV18